This T cell receptor (beta chain) was captured in a study of blood T cells in healthy people across ages. PCR was performed a second time for 7 to 11 cycles using a sample-barcoded 5' primer and a J-beta primer mix. MiXCR, applied by TCRdb to the 5' RACE reads, yields one record per CDR3 protein. The data show approximately 2,000,000 distinct CDR3 sequences, roughly two fifths seen once. V lost 0 bases, J lost 6 bases, and 13 bases stayed unmatched. This CDR3 comprises 18 residues. Germline CDR1 and CDR2: SGHTA and FQGTGA. The sequenced material came from blood. The clonotype was recovered from a human donor in good health. This chain links TRBV7-3 with TRBJ2-1; 8 bases match TRBD1. DNA for the CDR3: TGTGCCAGCAGCTTAACCCAGAACCGAGACAGGGGTAGCAATGAGCAGTTCTTC. Translation gives CASSLTQNRDRGSNEQFF.